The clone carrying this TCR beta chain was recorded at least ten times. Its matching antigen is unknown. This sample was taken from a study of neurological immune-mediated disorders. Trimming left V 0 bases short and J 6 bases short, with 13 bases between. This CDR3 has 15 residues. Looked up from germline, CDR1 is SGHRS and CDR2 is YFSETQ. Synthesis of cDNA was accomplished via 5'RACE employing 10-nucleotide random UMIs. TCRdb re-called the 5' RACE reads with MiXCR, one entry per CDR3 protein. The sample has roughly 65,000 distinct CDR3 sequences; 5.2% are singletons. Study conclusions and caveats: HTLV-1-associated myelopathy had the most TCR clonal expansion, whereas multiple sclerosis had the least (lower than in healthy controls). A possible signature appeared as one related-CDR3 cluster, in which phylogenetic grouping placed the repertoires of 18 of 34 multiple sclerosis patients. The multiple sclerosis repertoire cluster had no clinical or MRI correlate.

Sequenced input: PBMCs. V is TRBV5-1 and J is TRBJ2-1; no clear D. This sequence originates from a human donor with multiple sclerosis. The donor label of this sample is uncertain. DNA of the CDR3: TGCGCCAGCAGCTTGGTCCCAGGCGATGGCAATGAGCAGTTCTTC. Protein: CASSLVPGDGNEQFF.